Shown below are 13 T cell receptor beta chains from a single sample sequenced in a study of beta chain features in type 1 diabetes. The authors reverse transcribed all of the isolated RNA, so sequencing captured expressed TCRB transcripts. Repertoires were generated with immunoSEQ multiplex PCR, while TCRdb's copy carries only in-frame clones and drops some. The sample yields hundreds of thousands of clones, 9.6% seen once. Source material: naive CD4+ T cells from blood. The receptors derive from a woman younger than 35 in good health.

A few counts support this clone. The rearrangement links TRBV5-1 to TRBJ2-2, with TRBD2 matching 10 bases. The CDR3 is made up of 18 amino acids. Looked up from germline, CDR1 is SGHRS and CDR2 is YFSETQ. V shed 0 bases and J 0 bases; nucleotides not matched to a gene: 5. CDR3 nucleotide sequence: TGCGCCAGCAGCTTGGAGAGCGGGGGGGCCCCGAACACCGGGGAGCTGTTTTTT. Translated: CASSLESGGAPNTGELFF.

This clone appeared a few times. The rearrangement joins TRBV5-6 to TRBJ2-5, with D possibly matching TRBD1 (5 bases). Trimming shortened V by 4 bases and J by 3 bases, and 13 bases separated the two germline ends. The germline V gene has CDR1 SGHDT and CDR2 YYEEEE. The CDR3 runs to 14 residues. The CDR3 sequence: CASSRLQAKETQYF. DNA for the CDR3: TGTGCCAGCAGCCGGTTACAGGCGAAAGAGACCCAGTACTTC.

The genes are TRBV30 and TRBJ2-7, with TRBD2 matching 11 bases. The germline CDR1 and CDR2 sequences are GTSNPN and SVGIG (reference sequence). The CDR3 loop spans 17 amino acids. With V trimmed by 3 bases and J by 7 bases, 17 bases remained unmatched. The CDR3 region has the DNA TGTGCCTGGAGCCTTGAGCGCATAGCGGGAGGGCCGCGGGAGCAGTACTTC. This translates into CAWSLERIAGGPREQYF.

This clone was seen a few times. The V call is TRBV5-1, the J call TRBJ2-1, with 12 bases matching TRBD2. Per the germline V gene, CDR1 is SGHRS and CDR2 is YFSETQ. There are 19 residues in the CDR3. The ends lost 0 bases at V and 3 bases at J; junction bases unmatched: 10. Here the CDR3 DNA reads TGCGCCAGCAGCTTGGGACTAGCGGGAGATCCCCGGATCTACAATGAGCAGTTCTTC. Protein sequence: CASSLGLAGDPRIYNEQFF.

This chain connects TRBV30 to TRBJ2-3; D remains ambiguous. The V gene lost 0 bases and the J gene lost 5 bases, with 12 bases spanning the gap. The CDR3 totals 14 residues. Germline lookup yields CDR1 GTSNPN and CDR2 SVGIG (reference sequence). The CDR3 nucleotides read TGTGCCTGGAGTGTAAAACGCGGCGGAGATACGCAGTATTTT. Protein sequence: CAWSVKRGGDTQYF.

This clone was detected a few times. The V gene is TRBV6-6, the J gene TRBJ1-2; the match to TRBD1 covers 10 bases. Per the germline V gene, CDR1 is MNHNY and CDR2 is SVGAGI (reference sequence). The CDR3 consists of 15 residues. Trimming at V came to 2 bases and at J to 5 bases, leaving 5 bases not matched to a gene. The CDR3 DNA is TGTGCCAGCAGTTACGAGACAGGGGGCAGGTATGGCTACACCTTC. It codes for CASSYETGGRYGYTF.

This clone was seen more than once but under ten times. Mismatch with germline at one junction end may stem from a read error. The chain combines TRBV7-7 with TRBJ2-7; no clear D. This CDR3 region has 14 residues. CDR1 SSHAT and CDR2 FNYEAQ come from the germline V gene (reference sequence). The CDR3 DNA reads TGTGCTAGCAGCTTAGCAGAGAACCCCTACGAGCAGTACTTC. As protein: CASSLAENPYEQYF.

The genes are TRBV30 and TRBJ1-1; D gene uncertain. V was trimmed by 0 bases and J by 1 base, leaving 9 bases between them. CDR3 length: 14 amino acids. From germline, CDR1 is GTSNPN and CDR2 SVGIG (reference sequence). CDR3 nucleotide sequence: TGTGCCTGGAGTGTAGGGAGTCCGAACACTGAAGCTTTCTTT. Translation gives CAWSVGSPNTEAFF.

This clone was counted a few times. V is TRBV7-2 and J is TRBJ1-2, with TRBD1 identical over 10 bases. With 8 bases clipped from V and 3 bases from J, the junction kept 9 bases outside the gene matches. The CDR3 covers 15 residues. Germline V gene data show CDR1 as SGHTA and CDR2 as FQGNSA. CDR3: CASRHRDRGYYGYTF. CDR3 coding DNA: TGTGCCAGCCGCCACCGGGACAGGGGCTACTATGGCTACACCTTC.

This clone was seen a handful of times. This sequence joins TRBV9 and TRBJ1-2, with 10 nucleotides matching TRBD1. J was trimmed by 6 bases and V by 0 bases; bases with no gene match: 8. Germline loops: CDR1 SGDLS, CDR2 YYNGEE. CDR3 length: 16 residues. The CDR3 nucleotides are TGTGCCAGCAGCGTAGAGTTGACAGGGGGCGAGGATGGCTACACCTTC. It yields the protein CASSVELTGGEDGYTF.

This clone was observed many times. The J gene is TRBJ2-3, the V gene TRBV29-1, with D possibly matching TRBD1 (5 bases). Trimming removed 3 bases from V and 4 bases from J, with 8 bases in between. This CDR3 spans 12 amino acids. The germline V gene encodes CDR1 SQVTM and CDR2 ANQGSEA. CDR3 protein: CSVDRGSDTQYF. CDR3 coding DNA: TGCAGCGTTGATAGGGGCTCAGATACGCAGTATTTT.

This clone was seen a single time. CDR3 in DNA: TGTGCCACTAAGGGCGGGGGGGGCGCGCATCAGCCCCAGCATTTT. Translating gives CATKGGGGAHQPQHF. The rearrangement uses TRBV19 and TRBJ1-5; D might be TRBD1 (6 bases). Germline V gives CDR1 LNHDA, CDR2 SQIVND (reference sequence). The CDR3 runs to 15 residues. V dropped 10 bases and J dropped 5 bases, with 21 bases sitting between them.

The chain joins TRBV4-2 to TRBJ1-2, with 9 positions matching TRBD1. The CDR3 extends over 14 amino acids. V dropped 1 base and J dropped 8; count of bases not matched to a gene: 5. CDR1 and CDR2 from the germline V gene are LGHNA and YNFKEQ. The CDR3 sequence is CASSQVRDRDGYTF. The CDR3 nucleotides are TGTGCCAGCAGCCAAGTAAGGGACAGGGACGGCTACACCTTC.